This is a list of T cell receptor beta chains from one sample in a study of blood T cell repertoires in COVID-19. Sequencing was performed with immunoSEQ multiplex PCR; in TCRdb, only in-frame clones are kept and a portion is missing. The data show fewer than 350,000 clones, approximately 89% seen once. The sequenced sample consisted of peripheral blood. The receptors here all came from a middle-aged man with active or convalescent COVID-19. Both conserved end residues are part of each CDR3. D genes are given only for firm matches. Part of the rows lack a size; the others show once, few, many or a class for expanded clones.

D gene	J gene	V gene	clone size	CDR3 protein	CDR3 DNA
TRBD1	TRBJ1-2	TRBV7-7	.	CVTRGHGYTF	TGTGTCACGAGGGGGCATGGCTACACCTTC
.	TRBJ2-1	TRBV6-5	.	CASSYTGSSYNEQFF	TGTGCCAGCAGTTACACGGGTAGCTCCTACAATGAGCAGTTCTTC
.	TRBJ2-7	TRBV7-6	.	CASSLGTGSYEQYF	TGTGCCAGCAGCTTAGGGACGGGGAGCTACGAGCAGTACTTC
.	TRBJ1-2	TRBV18	few	CASSPFFRDWDGYTF	TGTGCCAGCTCACCATTCTTCAGGGATTGGGATGGCTACACCTTC
.	TRBJ2-7	TRBV5-1	.	CASSPNTGYEQYF	TGCGCCAGCAGCCCTAACACAGGGTACGAGCAGTACTTC
.	TRBJ2-7	TRBV27	.	CASSLPGRTYEQYF	TGTGCCAGCAGCCTTCCGGGTAGGACCTACGAGCAGTACTTC
.	TRBJ1-6	TRBV5-6	.	CASSLNEGVSPLHF	TGTGCCAGCAGCTTGAACGAGGGGGTCTCACCCCTCCACTTT
.	TRBJ1-5	TRBV15	.	CATSSSRGSNQPQHF	TGTGCCACCAGCTCGAGCAGGGGCAGCAATCAGCCCCAGCATTTT
.	TRBJ2-7	TRBV19	.	CASSSRIERYEQYF	TGTGCCAGTAGTTCTCGGATCGAGCGTTACGAGCAGTACTTC
TRBD1	TRBJ1-1	TRBV2	few	CATLGQGFNMNTEAFF	TGTGCCACGCTTGGACAGGGGTTCAACATGAACACTGAAGCTTTCTTT
TRBD2	TRBJ2-3	TRBV13	once	CASLRLAGGGGTDTQYF	TGTGCCAGCCTACGACTAGCGGGAGGTGGTGGCACAGATACGCAGTATTTT
TRBD1	TRBJ1-4	TRBV7-8	.	CASSLGRQGGEDEKLFF	TGTGCCAGCAGCTTAGGGAGACAGGGGGGAGAGGATGAAAAACTGTTTTTT
TRBD1	TRBJ2-1	TRBV5-1	.	CASSTGQGPYNEQFF	TGCGCCAGCAGCACAGGACAGGGCCCCTACAATGAGCAGTTCTTC
.	TRBJ1-2	TRBV19	.	CATESNGYTF	TGTGCCACGGAGAGCAATGGCTACACCTTC
TRBD1	TRBJ2-7	TRBV10-2	.	CASKQQGYEQYF	TGCGCCAGCAAGCAACAGGGGTACGAGCAGTACTTC
.	TRBJ1-6	TRBV29-1	.	CSVGDSANSPLHF	TGCAGCGTGGGTGACAGTGCCAATTCACCCCTCCACTTT
TRBD1	TRBJ1-5	TRBV2	.	CASRGTGGQNQPQHF	TGTGCCAGCAGAGGGACAGGGGGCCAAAATCAGCCCCAGCATTTT
TRBD1	TRBJ1-2	TRBV6-5	.	CASSSGQGAFGYTF	TGTGCCAGCAGTTCGGGACAGGGGGCTTTCGGCTACACCTTC
TRBD1	TRBJ2-7	TRBV13	once	CASSLFGQGAQNEQYF	TGTGCCAGCAGCTTATTTGGGCAGGGGGCTCAAAACGAGCAGTACTTC
.	TRBJ2-1	TRBV30	.	CAWSVAVRGNEQFF	TGTGCCTGGAGTGTTGCGGTCCGCGGGAATGAGCAGTTCTTC
TRBD1	TRBJ1-2	TRBV10-2	.	CASSGADRDYGYTF	TGCGCCAGCAGTGGGGCGGACAGGGACTATGGCTACACCTTC
TRBD1	TRBJ2-2	TRBV25-1	.	CASSADRVTGELFF	TGTGCCAGCAGCGCAGACAGGGTCACCGGGGAGCTGTTTTTT
TRBD2	TRBJ2-1	TRBV28	once	CASRPAGEAYNEQFF	TGTGCCAGCAGGCCAGCGGGGGAGGCCTACAATGAGCAGTTCTTC
TRBD2	TRBJ2-2	TRBV13	.	CASSLSASGSQNSGELFF	TGTGCCAGCAGCTTATCGGCTAGCGGGAGTCAAAATTCGGGGGAGCTGTTTTTT
.	TRBJ1-1	TRBV24-1	.	CATSPGANTEAFF	TGTGCCACCAGCCCGGGAGCCAACACTGAAGCTTTCTTT
TRBD1	TRBJ1-6	TRBV27	.	CASSHGTGAWGYNSPLHF	TGTGCCAGCAGTCACGGGACAGGGGCCTGGGGATATAATTCACCCCTCCACTTT
.	TRBJ2-1	TRBV5-1	.	CASSSGRVENEQFF	TGCGCCAGCAGCTCCGGGCGGGTGGAAAATGAGCAGTTCTTC
TRBD1	TRBJ1-3	TRBV6-2/TRBV6-3	.	CASSGQGLGNTIYF	TGTGCCAGCAGCGGACAGGGGCTTGGAAACACCATATATTTT
.	TRBJ2-1	TRBV3-1/TRBV3-2	.	CASSHHPGEQFF	TGTGCCAGCAGCCATCACCCGGGAGAGCAGTTCTTC
TRBD1	TRBJ1-5	TRBV2	.	CASSEKGLGQGSPQHF	TGTGCCAGCAGTGAAAAGGGATTGGGACAGGGGTCGCCCCAGCATTTT
TRBD1	TRBJ2-3	TRBV5-1	.	CASNLGGAADTQYF	TGCGCCAGCAATCTAGGGGGCGCGGCAGATACGCAGTATTTT
TRBD1	TRBJ2-1	TRBV4-1	.	CASSNSGTGAYNEQFF	TGCGCCAGCAGCAATTCCGGGACAGGGGCCTACAATGAGCAGTTCTTC
.	TRBJ1-2	TRBV7-9	.	CASSSGVEGYTF	TGTGCCAGCAGTTCAGGGGTGGAAGGCTACACCTTC
.	TRBJ2-7	TRBV28	once	CASSLAYEQYF	TGTGCCAGCAGTCTAGCCTACGAGCAGTACTTC
TRBD2	TRBJ2-2	TRBV3-1/TRBV3-2	.	CASSPTGGGAKELFF	TGTGCCAGCAGCCCGACGGGCGGGGGGGCGAAGGAGCTGTTTTTT
.	TRBJ1-2	TRBV10-2	.	CASSDSGRDGYTF	TGCGCCAGCAGTGATTCGGGGAGGGATGGCTACACCTTC
TRBD1	TRBJ2-1	TRBV27	.	CASSLLGQVNEQFF	TGTGCCAGCAGTTTATTGGGACAGGTAAATGAGCAGTTCTTC
.	TRBJ2-3	TRBV27	.	CASGTGTDTQYF	TGTGCCAGCGGCACAGGGACAGATACGCAGTATTTT
TRBD1	TRBJ1-1	TRBV19	.	CASRPGQGTEAFF	TGTGCCAGTAGACCGGGACAGGGGACTGAAGCTTTCTTT
TRBD2	TRBJ2-5	TRBV9	once	CASSVAGGLEETQYF	TGTGCCAGCAGCGTAGCGGGGGGGCTGGAAGAGACCCAGTACTTC
.	TRBJ2-1	TRBV11-3	.	CASSLALTVPDEQFF	TGTGCCAGCAGCTTAGCCCTTACAGTCCCCGATGAGCAGTTCTTC
TRBD1	TRBJ1-6	TRBV5-4	.	CASSKDRGGGTPLHF	TGTGCCAGCAGCAAGGACCGAGGAGGGGGCACACCCCTCCACTTT
.	TRBJ2-2	TRBV24-1	.	CATSAGGPGELFF	TGTGCCACCAGTGCCGGGGGGCCCGGGGAGCTGTTTTTT
.	TRBJ1-2	TRBV27	.	CASSRTAGGGYGYTF	TGTGCCAGCAGTCGGACAGCTGGAGGTGGCTATGGCTACACCTTC
.	TRBJ2-3	TRBV7-3	few	CASSFFERTDTQYF	TGTGCCAGCAGCTTTTTCGAGAGGACAGATACGCAGTATTTT
TRBD2	TRBJ2-3	TRBV7-2	.	CASSLEAAGLTDTQYF	TGTGCCAGCAGCTTAGAGGCAGCGGGGCTCACAGATACGCAGTATTTT
.	TRBJ2-7	TRBV29-1	.	CSARSGYEQYF	TGCAGCGCCCGATCAGGATACGAGCAGTACTTC
.	TRBJ1-5	TRBV24-1	.	CATSLNSNQPQHF	TGTGCCACCAGCCTTAATAGCAATCAGCCCCAGCATTTT
.	TRBJ2-7	TRBV5-1	.	CASSNRDTYEQYF	TGCGCCAGCAGCAACCGGGACACCTACGAGCAGTACTTC
.	TRBJ1-5	TRBV28	.	CASSLGQGGNQPQHF	TGTGCCAGCAGTTTGGGGCAGGGCGGCAATCAGCCCCAGCATTTT